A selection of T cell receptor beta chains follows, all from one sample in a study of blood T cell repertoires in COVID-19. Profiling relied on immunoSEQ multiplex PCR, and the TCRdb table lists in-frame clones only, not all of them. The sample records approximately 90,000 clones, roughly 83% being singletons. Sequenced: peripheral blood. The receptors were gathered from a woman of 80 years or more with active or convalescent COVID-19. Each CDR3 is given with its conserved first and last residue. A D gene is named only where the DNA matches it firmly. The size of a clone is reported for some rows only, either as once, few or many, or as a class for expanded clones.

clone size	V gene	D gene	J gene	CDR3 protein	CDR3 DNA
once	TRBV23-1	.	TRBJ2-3	CASSQPGGLTDTQYF	TGCGCCAGCAGTCAACCCGGGGGTCTCACAGATACGCAGTATTTT
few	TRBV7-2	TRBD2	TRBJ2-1	CASSLEDLAGGAYNEQFF	TGTGCCAGCAGCTTAGAAGACCTAGCGGGGGGCGCCTACAATGAGCAGTTCTTC
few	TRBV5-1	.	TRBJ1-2	CASSEDSIVYGYTF	TGCGCCAGCAGCGAAGATTCCATAGTATATGGCTACACCTTC
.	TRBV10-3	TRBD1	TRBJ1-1	CAISDEIQGGTEAFF	TGTGCCATCAGTGATGAAATACAGGGGGGAACTGAAGCTTTCTTT
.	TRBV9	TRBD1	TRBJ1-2	CASSAGQGAWGYTF	TGTGCCAGCAGCGCGGGACAGGGGGCCTGGGGCTACACCTTC
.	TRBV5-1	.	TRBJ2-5	CASSSPTGGAGGTETQYF	TGCGCCAGCAGCTCACCGACAGGGGGCGCGGGGGGGACAGAGACCCAGTACTTC
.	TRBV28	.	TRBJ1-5	CATGDQPQHF	TGTGCCACGGGGGATCAGCCCCAGCATTTT
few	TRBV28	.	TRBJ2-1	CASRNTIGAPSYNEQFF	TGTGCCAGCAGAAACACTATTGGGGCACCCTCCTACAATGAGCAGTTCTTC
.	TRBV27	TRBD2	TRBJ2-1	CASRGGSYNEQFF	TGTGCCTCGCGCGGGGGCTCCTACAATGAGCAGTTCTTC
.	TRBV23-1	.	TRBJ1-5	CATTGNQPQHF	TGCGCCACGACAGGTAATCAGCCCCAGCATTTT
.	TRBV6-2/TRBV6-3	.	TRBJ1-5	CASSRVPINQPQHF	TGTGCCAGCAGTCGGGTACCGATCAATCAGCCCCAGCATTTT
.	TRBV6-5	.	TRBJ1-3	CASATGGNTIYF	TGTGCCAGCGCCACAGGGGGAAACACCATATATTTT